This T cell receptor beta chain was identified in a study of immune evolution from preneoplasia to lung adenocarcinoma. Deletions cut 2 bases from V and 7 bases from J, with 12 bases between. Germline CDR1 is MNHEY and CDR2 is SVGAGI. The CDR3 sequence is 15 residues long. Libraries were prepared by immunoSEQ multiplex PCR; TCRdb keeps only in-frame clonotypes and omits some of them. The sample includes some 7,000 clones, over 65% of them seen just once. Points from the study as a whole: Normal lung had the highest top T cell clone frequencies.

This clone appeared a few times. Its antigen is not identified. This receptor was taken from a person aged 55-80 years with lung adenocarcinoma. Sample: FFPE adjacent normal lung tissue. The gene calls are TRBV6-5 and TRBJ2-6; tentatively, D is TRBD1 or TRBD2 (5 bases each). The CDR3 reads CASSYEGMGANVLTF. The CDR3 DNA reads TGTGCCAGCAGTTACGAGGGGATGGGAGCCAACGTCCTGACTTTC.